This note documents a single T cell receptor (beta chain) sequence. The sample comes from a study of blood T cell repertoires in COVID-19. Study as a whole: The United States, Italy and Spain provided the acute and convalescent COVID-19 samples.

CDR1 and CDR2 (germline): MNHEY, SVGAGI. With 6 bases clipped from V and 4 bases from J, the junction kept 3 bases outside the gene matches. The CDR3 is 13 residues long. TCRdb's copy holds only in-frame clones and misses some; the assay was immunoSEQ multiplex PCR. The sample contains some 140,000 clones, roughly 89% of which appear only once. The receptor comes from a man aged 50 or older with acute or convalescent COVID-19. The chain links TRBV6-5 to TRBJ1-5; 7 bases match TRBD1. The specimen sequenced was peripheral blood. The DNA of the CDR3 is TGTGCCAGCAGCGGGACAGTAAATCAGCCCCAGCATTTT. Protein product: CASSGTVNQPQHF.